The 17 T cell receptor beta chains below were found in one sample sequenced in a study of beta chain features in type 1 diabetes. Sequenced material consisted of expressed TCRB transcripts (all of the isolated RNA was reverse transcribed). Sequencing was performed with immunoSEQ multiplex PCR; in TCRdb, only in-frame clones are kept and a portion is missing. This sample carries roughly 380,000 clones, around a fifth of them seen once, and the ten largest clones take approximately 0.046%. The specimen sequenced was naive CD4+ T cells from blood. The source is a woman aged 18-29 years in good health.

The V call is TRBV4-2, the J call TRBJ1-2, with a possible D match to TRBD1 (6 bases). Germline CDR1 and CDR2: LGHNA and YNFKEQ. The CDR3 extends over 18 amino acids. The V end was cut by 1 base, the J end by 1 base, with 19 bases between. CDR3 sequence: CASSQVFLERGGNYGYTF. DNA for the CDR3: TGTGCCAGCAGCCAAGTATTTCTGGAGAGAGGGGGTAACTATGGCTACACCTTC.

This clone was seen only a few times. The rearrangement joins TRBV7-9 to TRBJ2-2; perhaps TRBD1 as D (6 bases). V was trimmed by 5 bases and J by 0 bases, leaving 13 bases between them. Germline loops: CDR1 SEHNR, CDR2 FQNEAQ (reference sequence). The CDR3 spans 16 residues. The CDR3 here is CASSKAPGANTGELFF. The CDR3 DNA follows: TGTGCCAGCAGCAAGGCCCCAGGGGCGAACACCGGGGAGCTGTTTTTT.

This clone was recorded a few times. The chain is built from TRBV30 and TRBJ2-7; possible D gene TRBD1, 5 bases. This CDR3 spans 13 amino acids. Trimming cost V 1 base and J 3 bases, with 10 bases left between them. The germline CDR1 and CDR2 sequences are GTSNPN and SVGIG (reference sequence). CDR3 loop: CAWSEDTYYEQYF. The CDR3 region has the DNA TGTGCCTGGAGTGAGGACACCTACTACGAGCAGTACTTC.

This clone occurred a few times. The chain employs TRBV2 and TRBJ2-1; a weak D match, TRBD1 (6 bases). V lost 5 bases, J lost 8 bases, and 10 bases lay in between. The germline CDR1 and CDR2 sequences are SNHLY and FYNNEI. The CDR3 is 12 amino acids. The DNA for the CDR3 is TGTGCCAGCAGTATCAGGGGAGATGAGCAGTTCTTC. The encoded protein is CASSIRGDEQFF. Supplemented by reference TRBV2 and TRBJ2-1, the full variable domain reads EPEVTQTPSHQVTQMGQEVILRCVPISNHLYFYWYRQILGQKVEFLVSFYNNEISEKSEIFDDQFSVERPDGSNFTLKIRSTKLEDSAMYFCASSIRGDEQFFGPGTRLTVL.

This clone was counted a few times. The J gene is TRBJ1-4, the V gene TRBV7-9; 7 nucleotides align to TRBD1. With V trimmed by 5 bases and J by 6 bases, 9 bases remained unmatched. Looked up from germline, CDR1 is SEHNR and CDR2 is FQNEAQ (reference sequence). This CDR3 has 15 amino acids. The CDR3 protein is CASSTRRGRDEKLFF. The CDR3 DNA follows: TGTGCCAGCAGCACCAGAAGGGGGCGGGATGAAAAACTGTTTTTT.

This clone appeared a few times. The chain couples TRBV2 to TRBJ1-1, with TRBD1 matching 7 bases. Germline trimming cut 6 bases from V and 3 bases from J; bases unmatched to any gene: 7. Germline V CDR1 and CDR2: SNHLY, FYNNEI. This CDR3 contains 14 residues. The DNA of the CDR3 is TGTGCCAGCAGCTATCAGGGGGTTGACACTGAAGCTTTCTTT. This encodes CASSYQGVDTEAFF.

This clone was found a few times. The chain uses TRBV29-1 and TRBJ1-2; the match to TRBD1 covers 12 bases. Germline V gives CDR1 SQVTM, CDR2 ANQGSEA. The CDR3 extends over 14 amino acids. J was trimmed by 3 bases and V by 6 bases; bases with no gene match: 5. The DNA of the CDR3 is TGCAGCGTCGCGGGACAGGGGGCATACTATGGCTACACCTTC. It translates to CSVAGQGAYYGYTF.

In its sample, this clone was seen a few times. The chain combines TRBV9 with TRBJ1-1; D ambiguous. The V end was cut by 3 bases, the J end by 3 bases, with 9 bases between. Germline-derived CDR1 and CDR2 are SGDLS and YYNGEE. The CDR3 loop spans 13 amino acids. The CDR3 loop is CASSAEEDTEAFF. CDR3 nucleotide sequence: TGTGCCAGCAGCGCCGAGGAGGACACTGAAGCTTTCTTT.

The chain uses TRBV4-1 and TRBJ2-3; maybe TRBD2 (6 bases). Germline values: CDR1 MGHRA, CDR2 YSYEKL. The CDR3 is made up of 16 amino acids. Trimming cost V 4 bases and J 2 bases, with 16 bases left between them. The CDR3 region has the DNA TGCGCCAGCAGCCGCACGACTAGGGCGGTCACAGATACGCAGTATTTT. Translating it yields CASSRTTRAVTDTQYF.

This clone appeared a few times. This sequence joins TRBV7-9 and TRBJ2-1; a weak D match, TRBD2 (6 bases). Germline V lookup: CDR1 SEHNR, CDR2 FQNEAQ (reference sequence). V was cut by 4 bases and J by 9 bases, with 19 bases left in between. The CDR3 runs to 15 residues. CDR3 loop: CASSSVRDSQGEQFF. CDR3 DNA sequence: TGTGCCAGCAGCTCAGTCCGGGACTCCCAGGGTGAGCAGTTCTTC.

This sequence joins TRBV30 and TRBJ2-7; a possible D gene is TRBD2 (5 bases). The germline gives CDR1 GTSNPN, CDR2 SVGIG (reference sequence). The CDR3 is made up of 13 amino acids. With 0 bases removed from V and 4 bases from J, the gap between germline ends came to 10 bases. The CDR3 DNA is TGTGCCTGGAGTGTACTGAGCGGTTACGAGCAGTACTTC. It specifies CAWSVLSGYEQYF.

V gene TRBV10-3 combines with J gene TRBJ1-5; tentatively, D is TRBD1 (6 bases). V was cut by 6 bases and J by 5 bases, with 11 bases left in between. CDR1 ENHRY and CDR2 SYGVKD come from the germline V gene. The CDR3 is made up of 13 amino acids. The CDR3 DNA reads TGTGCCATCAGGGGGAACAGGGATCAGCCCCAGCATTTT. Protein product: CAIRGNRDQPQHF.

This clone appeared a few times. The CDR3 bases are TGTGCCAGCAGCGACGGGACTAGCGGGTTCGACGAGCAGTACTTC. Translation gives CASSDGTSGFDEQYF. V is TRBV7-2 and J is TRBJ2-7; TRBD2 matches 12 bases. CDR1 and CDR2 (germline): SGHTA, FQGNSA. J gave up 5 bases and V 5 bases, and 7 bases lay outside the gene matches. The CDR3 has 15 amino acids.

This clone was seen only a few times. V is TRBV11-2 and J is TRBJ1-2; D is ambiguous. Trimming took 5 bases from V and 4 from J, leaving 20 bases between them. CDR1 and CDR2 from the germline V gene are SGHAT and FQNNGV. The CDR3 contains 16 residues. The CDR3 DNA follows: TGTGCCAGCAGCCCCCCTGCGGGAGGAAGGTCCTATGGCTACACCTTC. As protein: CASSPPAGGRSYGYTF.

The gene calls are TRBV5-4 and TRBJ1-1, with a weak D call TRBD1 (5 bases). The CDR3 has 15 amino acids. The V gene lost 0 bases and the J gene lost 0 bases, with 9 bases spanning the gap. Germline V lookup: CDR1 SGHNT, CDR2 YYREEE (reference sequence). CDR3 amino acids: CASSLGGSVNTEAFF. The CDR3 DNA reads as TGTGCCAGCAGCTTGGGGGGCAGCGTGAACACTGAAGCTTTCTTT.

This clone was picked up a small number of times. The chain carries TRBV30 and TRBJ2-5; no reliable D call. The V gene's germline CDR1 is GTSNPN and CDR2 SVGIG (reference sequence). CDR3 length equals 11 residues. The V end was cut by 0 bases, the J end by 7 bases, with 6 bases between. DNA of the CDR3: TGTGCCTGGAGTGTCTCGGGGACCCAGTACTTC. It is translated as CAWSVSGTQYF.

This clone was detected a few times. J is TRBJ2-5 and V is TRBV25-1, with 9 bases that match TRBD1. V gave up 1 base and J gave up 2 bases; unmatched junction bases: 5. The CDR3 consists of 16 residues. Germline V gene data show CDR1 as MGHDK and CDR2 as SYGVNS. The CDR3 protein is CASSESGTGTQETQYF. DNA of the CDR3: TGTGCCAGCAGTGAATCCGGGACAGGGACTCAAGAGACCCAGTACTTC. The full variable domain, rest sourced from reference TRBV25-1 and TRBJ2-5, is EADIYQTPRYLVIGTGKKITLECSQTMGHDKMYWYQQDPGMELHLIHYSYGVNSTEKGDLSSESTVSRIRTEHFPLTLESARPSHTSQYLCASSESGTGTQETQYFGPGTRLLVL.